Listed below are T cell receptor beta chains from one sample, sequenced in a study of blood T cell repertoires in COVID-19. Profiled with immunoSEQ multiplex PCR; TCRdb holds only in-frame clones, not every one. The sample carries over 140,000 clones, over 65% recorded once. Material for sequencing was peripheral blood. The receptors here all came from a woman at least 80 years old with active or convalescent COVID-19. CDR3s include the opening cysteine and the closing phenylalanine or tryptophan. D genes are given only for firm matches. Size is omitted from some rows. Given values are once, few, many or a class for expanded clones.

clone_size d_call j_call v_call cdr3_nt cdr3_aa
few - TRBJ1-5 TRBV2 TGTGCCAGCGGGGCCCTCTATAGCAATCAGCCCCAGCATTTT CASGALYSNQPQHF
- TRBD1 TRBJ2-5 TRBV19 TGTGCCAGTAGTAAGGACAGGGCACAAGAGACCCAGTACTTC CASSKDRAQETQYF
- - TRBJ2-2 TRBV27 TGTGCCAGCAGTTCGGGGACATTGAAGACCGGGGAGCTGTTTTTT CASSSGTLKTGELFF
- - TRBJ2-3 TRBV11-2 TGTGCCAGCAGCCTAAGATGGACGGGAAAGCCCGGTACGCAGTATTTT CASSLRWTGKPGTQYF
few TRBD1 TRBJ1-1 TRBV5-1 TGCGCCAGCAGCTTACAGGGGGCGTTTTACACTGAAGCTTTCTTT CASSLQGAFYTEAFF
- TRBD1 TRBJ1-6 TRBV14 TGTGCCAGCAGCTCGACCGGGACAGGCTCCTCACCCCTCCACTTT CASSSTGTGSSPLHF
- - TRBJ1-1 TRBV6-6 TGTGCCAGCTCAAGGGGGAACACTGAAGCTTTCTTT CASSRGNTEAFF
- - TRBJ1-1 TRBV12-3/TRBV12-4 TGTGCCACGCAGGGGAGCATTAACACTGAAGCTTTCTTT CATQGSINTEAFF
- - TRBJ2-7 TRBV18 TGTGCCAGCTCACCAGGACAGACCTACGAGCAGTACTTC CASSPGQTYEQYF
- - TRBJ1-2 TRBV28 TGTGCCAGCAGTTTAAACCCTGGCGGAAACTATGGCTACACCTTC CASSLNPGGNYGYTF
few TRBD1 TRBJ2-1 TRBV2 TGTGCCAGGGGGTTAGCCGGACAGGGTTCAAAAAATGAGCAGTTCTTC CARGLAGQGSKNEQFF
- TRBD1 TRBJ1-5 TRBV30 TGTGCCTGGAGTACGGGACAGGGGGTTTTTCAGCCCCAGCATTTT CAWSTGQGVFQPQHF
once TRBD2 TRBJ2-7 TRBV19 TGTGCCAGTAGTATCATTCCGGGGGGCTCCTACGAGCAGTACTTC CASSIIPGGSYEQYF
- TRBD1 TRBJ1-1 TRBV24-1 TGTGCCACCAGTGATCGGACAGGGAGGGATGAAGCTTTCTTT CATSDRTGRDEAFF
- - TRBJ2-5 TRBV21-1 TGTGCCAGCAGCAAAGACCGGAATACTCGACAGGTCAGTGGGGAGACCCAGTACTTC CASSKDRNTRQVSGETQYF
few - TRBJ2-7 TRBV24-1 TGTGCCACCATACAAAGCCAGGGAATCGAGCAGTACTTC CATIQSQGIEQYF
- TRBD1 TRBJ1-5 TRBV6-2/TRBV6-3 TGTGCCAGCAGTCGGACAGGGAATTTCCAGCCCCAGCATTTT CASSRTGNFQPQHF
- - TRBJ2-3 TRBV18 TGTGCCAGCTCACCTCTAAGCACAGATACGCAGTATTTT CASSPLSTDTQYF
- - TRBJ1-4 TRBV5-1 TGCGCCAGCAGCTTGGGAGAACTGAGTGAAAAACTGTTTTTT CASSLGELSEKLFF
- TRBD1 TRBJ2-7 TRBV24-1 TGTGCCACCGGCCCCCGGGACAGGGCTTACGAGCAGTACTTC CATGPRDRAYEQYF
- TRBD1 TRBJ1-5 TRBV10-3 TGTGCCATCAGTCAGGGGACAGGGAGTCAGCCCCAGCATTTT CAISQGTGSQPQHF
- TRBD1 TRBJ2-7 TRBV4-1 TGCGCCAGCAGCCTCGCGTCGGGACAGTCCTACGAGCAGTACTTC CASSLASGQSYEQYF
once - TRBJ2-1 TRBV19 TGTGCCAGTGGGGACTTTTACAATGAGCAGTTCTTC CASGDFYNEQFF
- - TRBJ2-7 TRBV27 TGTGCCAGCAGCCCCGAACTAGGCCGCTCCTACGAGCAGTACTTC CASSPELGRSYEQYF
once TRBD1 TRBJ2-1 TRBV6-6 TGTGCCAGCGTTAACTTTGGCAGGGGGCAAGATGAGCAGTTCTTC CASVNFGRGQDEQFF
few TRBD1 TRBJ1-3 TRBV30 TGTGCCTGGAGTCTACGGACAGGTGAACGCTCTGGAAACACCATATATTTT CAWSLRTGERSGNTIYF
- TRBD1 TRBJ1-4 TRBV7-9 TGTGCCAGCAGCTTCCGGGACAGTAATGAAAAACTGTTTTTT CASSFRDSNEKLFF
once - TRBJ2-3 TRBV18 TGTGCCAGCTCCCGGCCGGGGACAGATACGCAGTATTTT CASSRPGTDTQYF
- - TRBJ1-5 TRBV10-2 TGCGCCAGCAGAACAGGGTGGGGCCAGCCCCAGCATTTT CASRTGWGQPQHF
once TRBD1 TRBJ2-5 TRBV7-9 TGTGCCAGCAGCCCCGGGACAGAAGAGACCCAGTACTTC CASSPGTEETQYF
- - TRBJ1-5 TRBV7-8 TGTGCCAGCAGCTCTCGTCCCGGGGACAATCAGCCCCAGCATTTT CASSSRPGDNQPQHF
- - TRBJ1-5 TRBV11-1 TGTGCCAGCAGCTTAGGAGGGCCGGGGCAGCCCCAGCATTTT CASSLGGPGQPQHF
- TRBD1 TRBJ1-1 TRBV7-3 TGTGCCAGCAGCCCTGCAGGGGGCCGAAACACTGAAGCTTTCTTT CASSPAGGRNTEAFF
- TRBD1 TRBJ1-3 TRBV7-2 TGTGCCAGCAGCTTAGGGGGCAGGACAGGAAGGGGCACCATATATTTT CASSLGGRTGRGTIYF
- TRBD2 TRBJ2-3 TRBV7-2 TGTGCCAGCAGCTTCCTTTTCGGGGGGGACTACACAGATACGCAGTATTTT CASSFLFGGDYTDTQYF
- TRBD2 TRBJ2-4 TRBV7-9 TGTGCCAGCAGGGCTAGCGGGGGGATAGCCAAAAACATTCAGTACTTC CASRASGGIAKNIQYF
- - TRBJ2-7 TRBV2 TGTGCCAGCAGTGTGCTAGCGAAAACCTACGAGCAGTACTTC CASSVLAKTYEQYF
- TRBD1 TRBJ2-7 TRBV19 TGTGCCAGTAGTCCCCTCGGGACAGGGGCCTACGAGCAGTACTTC CASSPLGTGAYEQYF
- TRBD1 TRBJ2-4 TRBV25-1 TGTGCCAGCAGCGATCGGGACAGAAAAAACATTCAGTACTTC CASSDRDRKNIQYF
- TRBD1 TRBJ2-6 TRBV14 TGTGCCAGCAGCCAAGAAACCAGGGGGCACTCTGGGGCCAACGTCCTGACTTTC CASSQETRGHSGANVLTF
- - TRBJ2-2 TRBV19 TGTGCCAGTAGTACATTACAGGGCGTGAACACCGGGGAGCTGTTTTTT CASSTLQGVNTGELFF
few - TRBJ1-5 TRBV14 TGTGCCAGCAGCCCCTTAGGGGCTTCCAATCAGCCCCAGCATTTT CASSPLGASNQPQHF
- - TRBJ1-2 TRBV6-2/TRBV6-3 TGTGCCAGCAGTTACTGGGAGGGGAGGGACGGCTACACCTTC CASSYWEGRDGYTF